This T cell receptor (beta chain) is from a study of CD8+CD57+ T cells in acquired aplastic anemia. Study-wide background: The sorted CD4+ and CD8+ cells yielded an average approximately 3.2 ug of DNA. On average, healthy donors gave approximately 9.9 million reads for CD4+ cells. Notes on the study in general: Controls did not differ significantly from patients in CD8+ Simpson's diversity. Between patients and controls, around 31 CD8+ CDR3 sequences were found in common.

TCR beta VDJ and CDR3 profiling used genomic DNA as template. TCRdb used MiXCR to reprocess the reads, holding one entry per CDR3 protein. Counted here are some 200,000 distinct CDR3 sequences, 30% to 40% occurring once; the ten biggest clones make up around 1.1%. This clonotype has ten or more counts. Its antigen is unknown. V dropped 7 bases and J dropped 0 bases, with 9 bases sitting between them. Germline V gives CDR1 LNHDA, CDR2 SQIVND (reference sequence). This CDR3 has 13 amino acids. The rearrangement uses TRBV19 and TRBJ1-2, with D possibly TRBD1 on 5 matching bases. The TCR comes from a human donor in good health, serving as a control. Sequenced material: sorted CD4+, CD8+, or CD8+CD57+ T cells (not recorded which) from PBMCs. The CDR3: CASTGPSNYGYTF. DNA for the CDR3: TGTGCCAGTACAGGGCCCTCTAACTATGGCTACACCTTC.